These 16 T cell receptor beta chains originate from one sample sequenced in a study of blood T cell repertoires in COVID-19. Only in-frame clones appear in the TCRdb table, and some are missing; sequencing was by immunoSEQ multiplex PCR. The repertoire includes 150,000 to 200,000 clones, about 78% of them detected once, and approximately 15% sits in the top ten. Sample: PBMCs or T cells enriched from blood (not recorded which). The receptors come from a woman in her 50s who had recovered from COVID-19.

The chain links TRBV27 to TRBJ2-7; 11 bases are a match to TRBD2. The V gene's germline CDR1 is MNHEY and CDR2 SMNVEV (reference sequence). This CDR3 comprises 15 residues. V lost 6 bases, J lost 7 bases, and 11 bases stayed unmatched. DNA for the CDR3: TGTGCCAGCAGCAACGCCGTAGCGGGAGGGCGTGAGCAGTACTTC. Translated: CASSNAVAGGREQYF.

This CDR3 reads CASSDPGTGSVWYGYTF. CDR3 bases: TGCGCCAGCAGTGATCCGGGGACAGGGTCAGTATGGTATGGCTACACCTTC. This rearrangement joins TRBV5-1 to TRBJ1-2, with TRBD1 matching over 9 bases. Germline-derived CDR1 and CDR2 are SGHRS and YFSETQ. Germline trimming cut 5 bases from V and 5 bases from J; bases unmatched to any gene: 16. The CDR3 has 17 residues.

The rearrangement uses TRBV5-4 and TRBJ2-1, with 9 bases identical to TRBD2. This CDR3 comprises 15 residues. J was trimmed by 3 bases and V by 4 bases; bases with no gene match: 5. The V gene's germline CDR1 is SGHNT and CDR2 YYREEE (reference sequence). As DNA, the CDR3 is TGTGCCAGCAGCCGTAGCGGGGGCCTCTACAATGAGCAGTTCTTC. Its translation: CASSRSGGLYNEQFF.

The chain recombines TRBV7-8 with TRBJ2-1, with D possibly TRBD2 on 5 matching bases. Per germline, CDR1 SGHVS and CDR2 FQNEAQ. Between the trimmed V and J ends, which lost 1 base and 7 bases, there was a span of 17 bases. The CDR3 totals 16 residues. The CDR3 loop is CASSLGGPGSLNEQFF. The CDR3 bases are TGTGCCAGCAGCTTAGGTGGCCCGGGGAGTCTGAATGAGCAGTTCTTC.

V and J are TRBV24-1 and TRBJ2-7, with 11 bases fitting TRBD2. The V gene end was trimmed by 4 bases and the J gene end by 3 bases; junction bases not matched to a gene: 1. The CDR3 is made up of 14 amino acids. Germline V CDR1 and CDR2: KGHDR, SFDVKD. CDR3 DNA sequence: TGTGCCACCAGTGACCTAGCGGGAGGCTACGAGCAGTACTTC. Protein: CATSDLAGGYEQYF.

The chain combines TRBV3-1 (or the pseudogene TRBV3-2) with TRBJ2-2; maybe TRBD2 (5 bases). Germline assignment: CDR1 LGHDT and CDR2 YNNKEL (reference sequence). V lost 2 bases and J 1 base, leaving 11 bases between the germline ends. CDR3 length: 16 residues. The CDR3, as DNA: TGTGCCAGCAGCCAATCCGAACTAGTGAACACCGGGGAGCTGTTTTTT. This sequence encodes CASSQSELVNTGELFF.

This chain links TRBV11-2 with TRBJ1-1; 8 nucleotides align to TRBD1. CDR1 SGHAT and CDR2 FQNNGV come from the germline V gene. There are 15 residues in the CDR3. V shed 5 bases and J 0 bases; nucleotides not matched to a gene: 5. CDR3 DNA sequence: TGTGCCAGCAGCACGACAGGGGCTATGAACACTGAAGCTTTCTTT. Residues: CASSTTGAMNTEAFF. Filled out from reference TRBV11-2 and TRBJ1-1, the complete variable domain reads EAGVAQSPRYKIIEKRQSVAFWCNPISGHATLYWYQQILGQGPKLLIQFQNNGVVDDSQLPKDRFSAERLKGVDSTLKIQPAKLEDSAVYLCASSTTGAMNTEAFFGQGTRLTVV.

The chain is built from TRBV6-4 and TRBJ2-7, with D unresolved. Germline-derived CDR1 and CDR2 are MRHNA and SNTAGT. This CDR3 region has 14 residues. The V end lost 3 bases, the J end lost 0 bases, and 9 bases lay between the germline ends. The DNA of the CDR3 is TGTGCCAGCAGTGAGCAACAAAACTCCTACGAGCAGTACTTC. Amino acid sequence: CASSEQQNSYEQYF.

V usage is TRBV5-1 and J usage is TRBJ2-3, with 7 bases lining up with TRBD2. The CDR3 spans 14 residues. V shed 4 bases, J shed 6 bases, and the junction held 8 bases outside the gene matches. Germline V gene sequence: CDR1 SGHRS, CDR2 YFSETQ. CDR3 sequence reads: CASSPRGGWDTQYF. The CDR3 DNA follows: TGCGCCAGCAGCCCTCGCGGGGGTTGGGATACGCAGTATTTT.

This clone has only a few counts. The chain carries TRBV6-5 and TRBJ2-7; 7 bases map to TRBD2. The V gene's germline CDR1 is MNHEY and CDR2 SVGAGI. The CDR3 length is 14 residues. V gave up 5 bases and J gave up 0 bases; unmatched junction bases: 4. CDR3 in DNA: TGTGCCAGCAGTATTGGCGGGAGCTCCTACGAGCAGTACTTC. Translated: CASSIGGSSYEQYF.

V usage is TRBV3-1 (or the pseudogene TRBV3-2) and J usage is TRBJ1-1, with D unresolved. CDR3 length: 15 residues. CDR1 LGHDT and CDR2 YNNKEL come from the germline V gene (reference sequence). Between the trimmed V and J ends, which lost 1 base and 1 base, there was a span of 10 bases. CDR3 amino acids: CASSQVGRANTEAFF. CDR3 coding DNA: TGTGCCAGCAGCCAAGTGGGGAGGGCGAACACTGAAGCTTTCTTT.

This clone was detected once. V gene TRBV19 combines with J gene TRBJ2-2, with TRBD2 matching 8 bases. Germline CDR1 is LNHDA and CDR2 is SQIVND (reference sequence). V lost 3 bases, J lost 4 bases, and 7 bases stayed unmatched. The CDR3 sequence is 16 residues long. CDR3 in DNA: TGTGCCAGTAGTATGCGAGCGGGAGTAGGCACCGGGGAGCTGTTTTTT. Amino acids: CASSMRAGVGTGELFF.

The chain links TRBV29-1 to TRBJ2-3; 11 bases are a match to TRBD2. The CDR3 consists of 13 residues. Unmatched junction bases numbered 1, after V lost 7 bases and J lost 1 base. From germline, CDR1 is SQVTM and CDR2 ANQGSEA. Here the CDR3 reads CSALAGGTDTQYF. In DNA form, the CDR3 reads TGCAGCGCACTAGCGGGAGGCACAGATACGCAGTATTTT.

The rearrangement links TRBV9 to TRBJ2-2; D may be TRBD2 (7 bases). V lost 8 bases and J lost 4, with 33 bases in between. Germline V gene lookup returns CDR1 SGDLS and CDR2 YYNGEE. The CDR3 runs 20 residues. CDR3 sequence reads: CASNRPGGSTLQGVTGELFF. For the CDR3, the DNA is TGTGCCAGTAACCGGCCGGGGGGCTCAACTCTTCAGGGAGTCACCGGGGAGCTGTTTTTT. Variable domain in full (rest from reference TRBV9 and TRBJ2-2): DSGVTQTPKHLITATGQRVTLRCSPRSGDLSVYWYQQSLDQGLQFLIQYYNGEERAKGNILERFSAQQFPDLHSELNLSSLELGDSALYFCASNRPGGSTLQGVTGELFFGEGSRLTVL.

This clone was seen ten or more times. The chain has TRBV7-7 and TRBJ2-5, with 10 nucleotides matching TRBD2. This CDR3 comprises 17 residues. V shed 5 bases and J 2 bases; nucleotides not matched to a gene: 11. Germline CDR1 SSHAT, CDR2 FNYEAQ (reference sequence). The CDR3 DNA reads TGTGCCAGCAGCCGGGGGCGCCTAGCGGGAGCTCAAGAGACCCAGTACTTC. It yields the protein CASSRGRLAGAQETQYF.

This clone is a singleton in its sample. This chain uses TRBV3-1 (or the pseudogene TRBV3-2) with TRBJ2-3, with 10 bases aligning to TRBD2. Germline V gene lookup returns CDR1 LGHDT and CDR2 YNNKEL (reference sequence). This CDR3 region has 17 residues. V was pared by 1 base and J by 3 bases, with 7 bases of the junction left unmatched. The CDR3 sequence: CASSQALAGSLTDTQYF. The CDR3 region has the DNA TGTGCCAGCAGCCAAGCACTAGCGGGATCCCTTACAGATACGCAGTATTTT.